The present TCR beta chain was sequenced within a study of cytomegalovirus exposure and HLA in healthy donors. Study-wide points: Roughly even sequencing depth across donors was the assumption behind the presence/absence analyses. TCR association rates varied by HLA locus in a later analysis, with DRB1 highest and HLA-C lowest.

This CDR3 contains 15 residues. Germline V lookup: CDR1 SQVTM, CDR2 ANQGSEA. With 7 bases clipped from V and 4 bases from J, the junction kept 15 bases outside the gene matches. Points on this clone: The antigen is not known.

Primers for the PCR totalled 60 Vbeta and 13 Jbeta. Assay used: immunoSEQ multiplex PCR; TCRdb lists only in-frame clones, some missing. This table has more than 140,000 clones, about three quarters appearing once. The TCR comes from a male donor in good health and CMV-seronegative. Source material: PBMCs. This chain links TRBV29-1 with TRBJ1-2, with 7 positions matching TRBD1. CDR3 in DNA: TGCAGCGCATATTCGCCGGGACAGATTTTCTATGGCTACACCTTC. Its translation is CSAYSPGQIFYGYTF.